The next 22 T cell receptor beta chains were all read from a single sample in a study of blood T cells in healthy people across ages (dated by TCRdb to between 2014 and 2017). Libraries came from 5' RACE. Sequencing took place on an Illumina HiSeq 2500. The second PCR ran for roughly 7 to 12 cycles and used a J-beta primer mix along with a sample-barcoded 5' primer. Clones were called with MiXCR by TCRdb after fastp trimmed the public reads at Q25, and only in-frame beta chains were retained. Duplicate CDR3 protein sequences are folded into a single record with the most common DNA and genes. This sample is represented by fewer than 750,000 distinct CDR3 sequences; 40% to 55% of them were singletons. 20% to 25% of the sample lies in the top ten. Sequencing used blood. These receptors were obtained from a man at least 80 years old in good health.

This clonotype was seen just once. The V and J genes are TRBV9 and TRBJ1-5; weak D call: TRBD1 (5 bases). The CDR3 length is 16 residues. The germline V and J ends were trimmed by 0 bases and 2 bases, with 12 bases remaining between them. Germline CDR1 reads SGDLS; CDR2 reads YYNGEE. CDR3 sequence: CASSVGEGIGNQPQHF. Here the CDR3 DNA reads TGTGCCAGCAGCGTAGGGGAGGGGATTGGCAATCAGCCCCAGCATTTT.

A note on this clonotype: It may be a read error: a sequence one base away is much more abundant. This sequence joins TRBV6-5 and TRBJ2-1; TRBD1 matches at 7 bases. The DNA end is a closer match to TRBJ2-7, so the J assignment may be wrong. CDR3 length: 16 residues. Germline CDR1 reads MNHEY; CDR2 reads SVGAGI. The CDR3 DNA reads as TGTGCCAGCAGTTGGACAGGTGATAGCTCCTACAATGAGCAGTACTTC. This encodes CASSWTGDSSYNEQYF.

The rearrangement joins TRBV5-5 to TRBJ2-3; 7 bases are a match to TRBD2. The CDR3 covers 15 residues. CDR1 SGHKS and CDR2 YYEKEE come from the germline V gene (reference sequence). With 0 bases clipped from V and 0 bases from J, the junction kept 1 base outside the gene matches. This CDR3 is CASSLDGRSTDTQYF. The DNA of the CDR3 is TGTGCCAGCAGCTTGGACGGGAGGAGCACAGATACGCAGTATTTT.

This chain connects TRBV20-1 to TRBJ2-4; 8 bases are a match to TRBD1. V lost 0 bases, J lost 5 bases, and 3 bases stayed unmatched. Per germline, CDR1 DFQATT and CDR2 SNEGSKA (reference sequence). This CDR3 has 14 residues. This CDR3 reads CSARDKGQENIQYF. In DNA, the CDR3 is TGCAGTGCTAGAGATAAGGGACAGGAAAACATTCAGTACTTC.

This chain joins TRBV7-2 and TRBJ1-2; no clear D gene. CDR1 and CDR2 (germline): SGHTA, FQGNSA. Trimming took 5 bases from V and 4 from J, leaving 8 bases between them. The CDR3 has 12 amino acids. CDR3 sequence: CASSATGYGYTF. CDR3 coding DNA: TGTGCCAGCAGCGCCACGGGCTATGGCTACACCTTC. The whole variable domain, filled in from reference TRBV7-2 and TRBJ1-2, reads GAGVSQSPSNKVTEKGKDVELRCDPISGHTALYWYRQSLGQGLEFLIYFQGNSAPDKSGLPSDRFSAERTGGSVSTLTIQRTQQEDSAVYLCASSATGYGYTFGSGTRLTVV.

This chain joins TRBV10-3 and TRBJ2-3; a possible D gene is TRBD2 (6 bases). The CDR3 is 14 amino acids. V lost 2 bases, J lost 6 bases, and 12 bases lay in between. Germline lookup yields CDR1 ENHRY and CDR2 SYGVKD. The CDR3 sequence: CAISEGTPWDTQYF. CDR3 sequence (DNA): TGTGCCATCAGTGAGGGGACTCCATGGGATACGCAGTATTTT.

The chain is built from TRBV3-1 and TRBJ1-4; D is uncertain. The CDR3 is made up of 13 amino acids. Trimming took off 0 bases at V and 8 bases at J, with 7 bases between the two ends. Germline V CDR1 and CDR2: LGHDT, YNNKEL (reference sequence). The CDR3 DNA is TGTGCCAGCAGCCAAGATCTACCGGAAAAACTGTTTTTT. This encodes CASSQDLPEKLFF. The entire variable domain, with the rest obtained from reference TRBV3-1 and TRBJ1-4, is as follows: DTAVSQTPKYLVTQMGNDKSIKCEQNLGHDTMYWYKQDSKKFLKIMFSYNNKELIINETVPNRFSPKSPDKAHLNLHINSLELGDSAVYFCASSQDLPEKLFFGSGTQLSVL.

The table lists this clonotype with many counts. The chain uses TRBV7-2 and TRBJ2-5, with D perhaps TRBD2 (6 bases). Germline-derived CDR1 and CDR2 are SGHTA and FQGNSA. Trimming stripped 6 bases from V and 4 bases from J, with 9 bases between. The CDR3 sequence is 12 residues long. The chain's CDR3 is CASSLARETQYF. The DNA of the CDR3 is TGTGCCAGCAGTCTAGCGCGAGAGACCCAGTACTTC.

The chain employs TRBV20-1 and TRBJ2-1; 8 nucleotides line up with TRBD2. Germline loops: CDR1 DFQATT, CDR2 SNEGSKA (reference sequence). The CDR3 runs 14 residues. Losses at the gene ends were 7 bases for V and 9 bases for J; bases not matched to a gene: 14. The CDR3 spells CSGVPGLGLGEQFF. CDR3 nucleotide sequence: TGCAGTGGAGTGCCGGGACTAGGGTTGGGTGAGCAGTTCTTC.

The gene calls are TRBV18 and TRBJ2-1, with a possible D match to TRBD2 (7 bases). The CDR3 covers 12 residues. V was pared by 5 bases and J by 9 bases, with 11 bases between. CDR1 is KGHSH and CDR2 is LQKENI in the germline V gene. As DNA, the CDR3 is TGTGCCAGCTCAGGGGGGGCTAGTGAGCAGTTCTTC. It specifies CASSGGASEQFF. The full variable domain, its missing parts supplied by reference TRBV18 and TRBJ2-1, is NAGVMQNPRHLVRRRGQEARLRCSPMKGHSHVYWYRQLPEEGLKFMVYLQKENIIDESGMPKERFSAEFPKEGPSILRIQQVVRGDSAAYFCASSGGASEQFFGPGTRLTVL.

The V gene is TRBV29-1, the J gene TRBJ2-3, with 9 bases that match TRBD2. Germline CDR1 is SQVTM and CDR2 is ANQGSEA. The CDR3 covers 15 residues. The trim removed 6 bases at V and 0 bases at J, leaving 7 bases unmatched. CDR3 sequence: CSVQVSGSSTDTQYF. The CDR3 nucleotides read TGCAGCGTCCAAGTTAGCGGGAGCAGCACAGATACGCAGTATTTT.

The CDR3 loop reads CAISDREGSYNEQYF. The CDR3 nucleotides are TGTGCCATCAGTGACCGGGAGGGATCCTACAATGAGCAGTACTTC. The genes are TRBV10-3 and TRBJ2-1, with 8 bases identical to TRBD2. The J call may be mistaken, given a closer DNA end match to TRBJ2-7. The CDR3 is 15 residues long. Per the germline V gene, CDR1 is ENHRY and CDR2 is SYGVKD.

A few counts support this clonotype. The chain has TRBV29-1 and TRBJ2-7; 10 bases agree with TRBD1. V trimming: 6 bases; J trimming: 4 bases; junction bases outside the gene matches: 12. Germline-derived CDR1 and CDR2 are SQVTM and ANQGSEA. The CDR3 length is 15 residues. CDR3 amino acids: CSVELRDRGPYEQYF. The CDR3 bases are TGCAGCGTCGAACTCCGGGACAGGGGACCTTACGAGCAGTACTTC.

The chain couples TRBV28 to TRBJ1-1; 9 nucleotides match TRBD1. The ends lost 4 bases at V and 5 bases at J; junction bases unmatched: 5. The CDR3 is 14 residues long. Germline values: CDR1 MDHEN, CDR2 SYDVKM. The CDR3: CASSSGQGGTEAFF. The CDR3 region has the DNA TGTGCCAGCAGTTCGGGACAGGGCGGGACTGAAGCTTTCTTT.

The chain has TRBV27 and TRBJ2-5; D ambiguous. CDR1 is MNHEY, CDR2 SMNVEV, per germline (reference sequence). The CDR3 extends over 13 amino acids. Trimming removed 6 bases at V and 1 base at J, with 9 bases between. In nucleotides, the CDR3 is TGTGCCAGCAGAGACCGGATCCAAGAGACCCAGTACTTC. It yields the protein CASRDRIQETQYF.

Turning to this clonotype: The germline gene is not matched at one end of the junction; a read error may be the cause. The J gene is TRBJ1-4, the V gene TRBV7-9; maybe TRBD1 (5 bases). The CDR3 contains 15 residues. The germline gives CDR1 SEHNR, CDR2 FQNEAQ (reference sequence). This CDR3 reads CASSLRGSANEKLFF. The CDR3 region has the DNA TGTGCCAGCAGCTTACGGGGCTCAGCTAATGAAAAGCTGTTTTTT. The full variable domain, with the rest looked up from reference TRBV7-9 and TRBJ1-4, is DTGVSQNPRHKITKRGQNVTFRCDPISEHNRLYWYRQTLGQGPEFLTYFQNEAQLEKSRLLSDRFSAERPKGSFSTLEIQRTEQGDSAMYLCASSLRGSANEKLFFGSGTQLSVL.

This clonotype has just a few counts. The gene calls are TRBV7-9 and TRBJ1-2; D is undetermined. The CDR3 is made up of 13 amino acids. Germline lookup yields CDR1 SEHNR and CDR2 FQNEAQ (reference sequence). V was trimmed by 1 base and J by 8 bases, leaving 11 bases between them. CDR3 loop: CASSLDVRGGYTF. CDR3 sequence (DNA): TGTGCCAGCAGCTTAGATGTACGGGGAGGCTACACCTTC.

CDR3 DNA: TGTGCCACTATGGGGGAGGTCGCCGGGGAGCTGTTTTTT. This translates into CATMGEVAGELFF. The chain combines TRBV6-5 with TRBJ2-2; D is perhaps TRBD2 (6 bases). This CDR3 has 13 amino acids. The V gene lost 10 bases and the J gene lost 6 bases, with 15 bases spanning the gap. Germline CDR1 reads MNHEY; CDR2 reads SVGAGI.

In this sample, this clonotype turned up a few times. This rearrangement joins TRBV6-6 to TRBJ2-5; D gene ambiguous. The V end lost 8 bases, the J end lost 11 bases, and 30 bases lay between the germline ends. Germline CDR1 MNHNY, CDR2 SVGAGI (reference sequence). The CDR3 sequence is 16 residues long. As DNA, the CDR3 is TGTGCCAGCCGAAATCAAAGACTTGCGAACTACAATGAGCAGTACTTC. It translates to CASRNQRLANYNEQYF.

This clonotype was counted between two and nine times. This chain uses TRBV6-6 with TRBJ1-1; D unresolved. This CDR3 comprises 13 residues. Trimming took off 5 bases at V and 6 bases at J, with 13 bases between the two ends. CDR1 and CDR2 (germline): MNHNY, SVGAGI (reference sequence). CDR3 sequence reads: CASSPGMASEAFF. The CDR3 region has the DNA TGTGCCAGCAGTCCCGGGATGGCCTCTGAAGCTTTCTTT.

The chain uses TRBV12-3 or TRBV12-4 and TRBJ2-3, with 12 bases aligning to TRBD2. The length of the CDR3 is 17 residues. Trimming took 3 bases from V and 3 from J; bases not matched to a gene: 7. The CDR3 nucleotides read TGTGCCAGCAGTTTGCGGGTGACTAGCGGGAGAACAGATACGCAGTATTTT. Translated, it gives CASSLRVTSGRTDTQYF.

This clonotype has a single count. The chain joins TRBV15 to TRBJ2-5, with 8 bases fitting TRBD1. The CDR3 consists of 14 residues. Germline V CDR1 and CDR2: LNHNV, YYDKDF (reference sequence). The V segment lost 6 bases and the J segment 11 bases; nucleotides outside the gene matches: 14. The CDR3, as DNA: TGTGCCACCAGAGGTGGGGGTACAGGGGGTAAGCAGTACTTC. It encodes CATRGGGTGGKQYF.